This TCR beta chain was documented in a study of OX40 agonist ivuxolimab in advanced cancers. Background on the study: As their treatment, patients were administered ivuxolimab, an agonistic anti-OX40 (CD134) antibody.

Clones were read by immunoSEQ multiplex PCR, and TCRdb kept only the in-frame ones, dropping some. The sample has roughly 71,000 clones, around 90% seen once. This CDR3 has 14 amino acids. V lost 1 base and J lost 7; bases outside the gene matches: 4. CDR1 is LGHNA, CDR2 YSLEER, per germline. This chain connects TRBV4-3 to TRBJ2-1; 7 bases line up with TRBD2. This receptor was obtained from an adult with an advanced solid tumor such as melanoma, head and neck, liver or kidney cancer. The sample was CD4+ or CD8+ T cells sorted from blood, taken in a trial of the OX40 agonist ivuxolimab. CDR3 amino acids: CASSQALGGNEQFF. The CDR3 region has the DNA TGCGCCAGCAGCCAAGCCCTGGGGGGGAATGAGCAGTTCTTC.